Shown below are 30 T cell receptor beta chains from a single sample sequenced in a study of OX40 agonist ivuxolimab in advanced cancers. TCRdb keeps only in-frame clones here, not all; method: immunoSEQ multiplex PCR. This table holds 79,000 or so clones, roughly 85% found once. Specimen: CD4+ or CD8+ T cells sorted from blood, collected in a trial of the OX40 agonist ivuxolimab. These receptors were collected from an adult with an advanced solid tumor such as melanoma, head and neck, liver or kidney cancer.

The V gene is TRBV5-6, the J gene TRBJ1-3, with TRBD1 as a possible D gene (5 bases). Trimming took 5 bases from V and 3 from J, leaving 12 bases between them. This CDR3 contains 14 residues. CDR1 is SGHDT and CDR2 is YYEEEE in the germline V gene. The CDR3 spells CASRDGQGGNTIYF. The DNA for the CDR3 is TGTGCCAGCAGAGATGGGCAGGGTGGAAACACCATATATTTT.

This chain uses TRBV15 with TRBJ1-1; tentative D call: TRBD1 (5 bases). Trimming shortened V by 6 bases and J by 4 bases, and 12 bases separated the two germline ends. Germline V CDR1 and CDR2: LNHNV, YYDKDF (reference sequence). This CDR3 is built from 13 residues. The CDR3 reads CATSKGGGTEAFF. The CDR3 nucleotides are TGTGCCACCAGTAAGGGTGGGGGCACTGAAGCTTTCTTT.

This clone showed up just once. The chain joins TRBV23-1 to TRBJ1-3; no clear D. TRBV23-1 is known as an ORF, though its function is uncertain. The CDR3 spans 16 residues. Trimming took 10 bases from V and 0 from J, leaving 19 bases between them. The CDR3 DNA reads TGCGCCACCGGACCCCTTAACACTCACTCTGGAAACACCATATATTTT. It specifies CATGPLNTHSGNTIYF.

This chain connects TRBV5-1 to TRBJ2-5, with D perhaps being TRBD1 or TRBD2 (5 bases each). Germline CDR1 and CDR2: SGHRS and YFSETQ. Trimming left V 4 bases short and J 1 base short, with 11 bases between. CDR3 length: 14 amino acids. The CDR3 here is CASSPGTSQETQYF. The CDR3 region has the DNA TGCGCCAGCAGCCCAGGGACCTCCCAAGAGACCCAGTACTTC.

The chain links TRBV7-9 to TRBJ2-3; D not certain. V was trimmed by 8 bases and J by 3 bases, leaving 9 bases between them. The CDR3 has 12 residues. Germline V gives CDR1 SEHNR, CDR2 FQNEAQ (reference sequence). The DNA for the CDR3 is TGTGCCAGCCTCCTAGGAACAGATACGCAGTATTTT. Its protein product is CASLLGTDTQYF.

This clone was recorded only once. V gene TRBV7-2 combines with J gene TRBJ2-7; no definite D call. Germline V gives CDR1 SGHTA, CDR2 FQGNSA. The CDR3 covers 14 residues. The V and J ends lost 1 base and 1 base respectively, with 8 bases between them. Here the CDR3 reads CASSLGHQSYEQYF. CDR3 DNA sequence: TGTGCCAGCAGCTTAGGGCACCAGTCCTACGAGCAGTACTTC. Complete variable domain (other parts from reference TRBV7-2 and TRBJ2-7): GAGVSQSPSNKVTEKGKDVELRCDPISGHTALYWYRQSLGQGLEFLIYFQGNSAPDKSGLPSDRFSAERTGGSVSTLTIQRTQQEDSAVYLCASSLGHQSYEQYFGPGTRLTVT.

V is TRBV2 and J is TRBJ2-5; weak D call: TRBD2 (6 bases). Trimming removed 8 bases at V and 1 base at J, with 14 bases between. Germline CDR1 reads SNHLY; CDR2 reads FYNNEI. This CDR3 is built from 14 residues. For the CDR3, the DNA is TGTGCCAGCGGGGACGGGAGCCTCCAAGAGACCCAGTACTTC. Translating gives CASGDGSLQETQYF.

The V call is TRBV7-2, the J call TRBJ1-2, with 8 bases that match TRBD1. This CDR3 region has 14 residues. After removal of 3 bases from V and 2 bases from J, the junction contained 2 bases not matched to a gene. Germline V lookup: CDR1 SGHTA, CDR2 FQGNSA. The CDR3 DNA is TGTGCCAGCAGCTTTGGGACAGGCAACTATGGCTACACCTTC. Encoded protein: CASSFGTGNYGYTF.

The V gene is TRBV6-5, the J gene TRBJ1-2; TRBD1 aligns across 8 bases. CDR1 is MNHEY and CDR2 is SVGAGI in the germline V gene. Trimming cost V 8 bases and J 5 bases; bases outside gene matches: 7. The CDR3 length is 13 residues. This CDR3 is CASRQGYRYGYTF. CDR3 DNA sequence: TGTGCCAGCCGACAGGGGTATAGGTATGGCTACACCTTC.

This chain uses TRBV2 with TRBJ2-3; D perhaps matches TRBD1 (6 bases). The germline V gene has CDR1 SNHLY and CDR2 FYNNEI. The CDR3 has 16 amino acids. Trimming took 2 bases from V and 3 from J, leaving 15 bases between them. CDR3 in DNA: TGTGCCAGCAGTGAACAAGCGACGAGGGGGACAGATACGCAGTATTTT. Translating it yields CASSEQATRGTDTQYF.

This clone has a handful of counts. This sequence joins TRBV30 and TRBJ1-2, with TRBD1 identical over 7 bases. Trimming at V came to 1 base and at J to 4 bases, leaving 21 bases not matched to a gene. In germline, CDR1 is GTSNPN, CDR2 SVGIG (reference sequence). The CDR3 covers 19 residues. CDR3 amino acids: CAWSGLDGTAPFLRYGYTF. Here the CDR3 DNA reads TGTGCCTGGAGTGGACTTGACGGGACAGCGCCCTTTCTCCGCTATGGCTACACCTTC.

J is TRBJ1-2 and V is TRBV27, with D uncertain. CDR1 is MNHEY, CDR2 SMNVEV, per germline (reference sequence). This CDR3 spans 14 amino acids. With 6 bases removed from V and 4 bases from J, the gap between germline ends came to 15 bases. This CDR3 is CASRGIGIFYGYTF. In DNA, the CDR3 is TGTGCCAGCAGAGGAATAGGGATCTTCTATGGCTACACCTTC.

In nucleotides, the CDR3 is TGTGCCAGCAGTGAGGCCCCTGGGGTCCCCTACGAGCAGTACTTC. Translation gives CASSEAPGVPYEQYF. J is TRBJ2-7 and V is TRBV6-4; no clear D gene. The germline V gene encodes CDR1 MRHNA and CDR2 SNTAGT. The CDR3 runs 15 residues. The V gene lost 3 bases and the J gene lost 2 bases, with 14 bases spanning the gap.

Within the sample, this clone is medium-sized. The chain recombines TRBV7-2 with TRBJ1-4, with no clear D. V gave up 5 bases and J gave up 8 bases, with 15 bases separating them. Germline CDR1 reads SGHTA; CDR2 reads FQGNSA. The CDR3 has 14 amino acids. This CDR3 is CASSQGGSREKLFF. DNA for the CDR3: TGTGCCAGCAGCCAAGGTGGGAGCCGGGAAAAACTGTTTTTT.

This chain joins TRBV7-2 and TRBJ1-2; a weak D match, TRBD1 (6 bases). CDR1 and CDR2 from the germline V gene are SGHTA and FQGNSA. The CDR3 runs 12 residues. The ends were cut back, 6 bases at V and 3 bases at J, with 8 bases in the middle. CDR3 region: CASRGGDYGYTF. Written as DNA, the CDR3 is TGTGCCAGCAGAGGGGGGGACTATGGCTACACCTTC.

The chain is built from TRBV6-1 and TRBJ2-7, with no clear D. The CDR3 consists of 15 residues. Germline V lookup: CDR1 MNHNS, CDR2 SASEGT. V dropped 7 bases and J dropped 2 bases, with 18 bases sitting between them. CDR3 nucleotides: TGTGCCAGCACCCTTTTGCCGCAGGAGACCTACGAGCAGTACTTC. This translates into CASTLLPQETYEQYF.

The rearrangement links TRBV5-1 to TRBJ2-3; 7 positions agree with TRBD1. The germline V gene encodes CDR1 SGHRS and CDR2 YFSETQ. With 2 bases clipped from V and 0 bases from J, the junction kept 6 bases outside the gene matches. This CDR3 is built from 16 residues. CDR3 in amino acids: CASSFRDSSSTDTQYF. Here the CDR3 DNA reads TGCGCCAGCAGCTTCCGGGACAGCTCTAGCACAGATACGCAGTATTTT.

This clone was recorded a few times. The V call is TRBV5-6, the J call TRBJ1-2; the D is unclear. The V end was cut by 5 bases, the J end by 4 bases, with 3 bases between. This CDR3 comprises 10 residues. CDR1 and CDR2 (germline): SGHDT, YYEEEE. CDR3 DNA: TGTGCCAGCAGGGGCTATGGCTACACCTTC. Protein sequence: CASRGYGYTF.

The rearrangement joins TRBV19 to TRBJ2-5; 10 nucleotides line up with TRBD2. With V trimmed by 2 bases and J by 0 bases, 0 bases remained unmatched. The CDR3 has 15 amino acids. Germline V gene sequence: CDR1 LNHDA, CDR2 SQIVND (reference sequence). The CDR3 nucleotides are TGTGCCAGTAGTATAACTAGCGGGGACCAAGAGACCCAGTACTTC. This translates into CASSITSGDQETQYF.

The gene calls are TRBV5-1 and TRBJ1-1; D unclear. The germline gives CDR1 SGHRS, CDR2 YFSETQ. With 0 bases removed from V and 1 base from J, the gap between germline ends came to 4 bases. CDR3 length equals 13 residues. CDR3 amino acids: CASSLAENTEAFF. CDR3 sequence (DNA): TGCGCCAGCAGCTTGGCGGAGAACACTGAAGCTTTCTTT.

In its sample, this clone was seen once. The rearrangement uses TRBV11-2 and TRBJ2-1; TRBD2 agrees at 8 bases. Trimming removed 4 bases from V and 6 bases from J; junction bases left unmatched: 14. The CDR3 totals 17 residues. In germline, CDR1 is SGHAT, CDR2 FQNNGV. CDR3 DNA: TGTGCCAGCAGCTCACCTCGCTGGACTAGCTTTGGCAATGAGCAGTTCTTC. Protein sequence: CASSSPRWTSFGNEQFF.

The rearrangement uses TRBV2 and TRBJ2-7, with a tentative D call TRBD1 (6 bases). The V gene's germline CDR1 is SNHLY and CDR2 FYNNEI. The CDR3 has 13 residues. Trimming left V 8 bases short and J 2 bases short, with 13 bases between. The DNA of the CDR3 is TGTGCCAGCCGTGGGACACCCACCTACGAGCAGTACTTC. Its protein is CASRGTPTYEQYF.

The rearrangement links TRBV5-4 to TRBJ2-4, with D tentatively TRBD2 (6 bases). V was clipped by 4 bases and J by 2 bases, with 16 bases between them. The CDR3 loop spans 16 amino acids. Germline-derived CDR1 and CDR2 are SGHNT and YYREEE (reference sequence). CDR3 DNA sequence: TGTGCCAGCAGCCAGGGCGGGGATTTGACCAAAAACATTCAGTACTTC. This encodes CASSQGGDLTKNIQYF. Combining the CDR3 with reference TRBV5-4 and TRBJ2-4 gives the whole variable domain ETGVTQSPTHLIKTRGQQVTLRCSSQSGHNTVSWYQQALGQGPQFIFQYYREEENGRGNFPPRFSGLQFPNYSSELNVNALELDDSALYLCASSQGGDLTKNIQYFGAGTRLSVL.

This clone has only a few counts. This chain connects TRBV11-3 to TRBJ1-1, with D uncertain. Trimming cost V 3 bases and J 1 base, with 6 bases left between them. Germline V gene sequence: CDR1 SGHNT, CDR2 YENEEA. CDR3 length: 13 residues. The CDR3 nucleotides are TGTGCCAGCAGCTTCACGAAGAACACTGAAGCTTTCTTT. Translating it yields CASSFTKNTEAFF. The full variable domain, rest sourced from reference TRBV11-3 and TRBJ1-1, is EAGVVQSPRYKIIEKKQPVAFWCNPISGHNTLYWYLQNLGQGPELLIRYENEEAVDDSQLPKDRFSAERLKGVDSTLKIQPAELGDSAVYLCASSFTKNTEAFFGQGTRLTVV.

The CDR3 DNA follows: TGTGCCAGCAGTGTTCCAGCACCCATTCAGTACTTC. This encodes CASSVPAPIQYF. This chain connects TRBV2 to TRBJ2-4; D unclear. CDR1 is SNHLY and CDR2 is FYNNEI in the germline V gene. The CDR3 covers 12 residues. Trimming took 4 bases from V and 9 from J, leaving 10 bases between them.

This chain connects TRBV27 to TRBJ1-5; D may be TRBD1 (6 bases). Germline V gene sequence: CDR1 MNHEY, CDR2 SMNVEV (reference sequence). Deletions cut 2 bases from V and 7 bases from J, with 12 bases between. The CDR3 is 14 residues long. The CDR3 sequence is CASSLGGAQQPQHF. In DNA form, the CDR3 reads TGTGCCAGCAGTTTAGGGGGGGCCCAACAGCCCCAGCATTTT.

The chain has TRBV10-3 and TRBJ2-5; possible D gene TRBD2, 6 bases. The CDR3 covers 13 residues. The germline V and J ends were trimmed by 3 bases and 5 bases, with 10 bases remaining between them. Germline CDR1 ENHRY, CDR2 SYGVKD. The CDR3 loop reads CAISDRGRETQYF. The CDR3 nucleotides are TGTGCCATCAGTGACCGGGGGAGGGAGACCCAGTACTTC.

The rearrangement links TRBV18 to TRBJ1-5; 9 nucleotides align to TRBD1. V lost 6 bases to trimming and J lost 6 bases; unmatched junction nucleotides: 9. The germline V gene has CDR1 KGHSH and CDR2 LQKENI. There are 15 residues in the CDR3. As DNA, the CDR3 is TGTGCCAGCTCGCTGGGACAGGGAGCCACTCAGCCCCAGCATTTT. As protein: CASSLGQGATQPQHF.

The chain links TRBV6-5 to TRBJ1-1; perhaps TRBD1 as D (5 bases). In germline, CDR1 is MNHEY, CDR2 SVGAGI. Trimming pared 5 bases from V and 1 base from J, leaving 14 bases between. The CDR3 spans 15 residues. The CDR3 sequence is CASSPGGAGNTEAFF. CDR3 bases: TGTGCCAGCAGTCCAGGTGGGGCGGGGAACACTGAAGCTTTCTTT.

Only a few counts were recorded for this clone. The chain recombines TRBV19 with TRBJ2-6, with D possibly TRBD1 on 5 matching bases. Germline values: CDR1 LNHDA, CDR2 SQIVND (reference sequence). V was trimmed by 0 bases and J by 0 bases, leaving 21 bases between them. The CDR3 extends over 21 amino acids. The CDR3 sequence: CASSIDQNRIGRASGANVLTF. Written as DNA, the CDR3 is TGTGCCAGTAGTATAGATCAAAATCGAATCGGCAGGGCCTCTGGGGCCAACGTCCTGACTTTC.